This TCR beta chain was sequenced for a study of cytomegalovirus exposure and HLA in healthy donors. The wider study: The Caucasian-associated ancestry cluster held roughly 81% of over 350 genotyped donors. The study, taken as a whole, reports: Per a later analysis, about 17,000 TCR beta sequences showed association with HLA alleles at 0.05 false discovery rate. It was taken for granted in presence/absence analyses that sequencing depth across donors was roughly uniform. Excluded: some indistinguishable V segments such as TRBV6-2 and TRBV6-3.

Researchers ran the PCR with 60 Vbeta and 13 Jbeta primers. Assay used: immunoSEQ multiplex PCR; TCRdb lists only in-frame clones, some missing. Among about 72,000 clones listed, approximately 80% were seen once. The V and J ends lost 4 bases and 4 bases respectively, with 8 bases between them. This CDR3 has 13 residues. The germline gives CDR1 SGHTA, CDR2 FQGTGA. This clone was observed a single time. The target antigen is unknown. The TCR was taken from a man aged 35-49 years in good health and CMV-seronegative. This sequence joins TRBV7-3 and TRBJ1-3; a weak D match, TRBD1 (6 bases). Source material: PBMCs. The CDR3 DNA reads TGTGCCAGCAGCTCGCAGGGGGGAAACACCATATATTTT. Its protein is CASSSQGGNTIYF.